This entry concerns a single TCR beta chain. Its antigen remains unknown. A far larger clone is one nucleotide away, so this likely arose from a read error. Deletions cut 3 bases from V and 1 base from J, with 6 bases between. The germline gives CDR1 LNHDA, CDR2 SQIVND (reference sequence). The CDR3 is 13 residues long. The sample comes from a study of a mutant IDH1 vaccine in newly diagnosed glioma. The time point: week 5, during vaccination. The investigators gave 300 ug of mutant IDH1 20-mer peptide in each vaccine dose, together with topical imiquimod. TCRdb keeps only in-frame clones here, not all; method: immunoSEQ multiplex PCR. The table lists 30,000 to 35,000 clones, roughly 56% of them singletons.

This material consisted of PBMCs, taken from a glioma patient whose treatment included an IDH1 peptide vaccine. This receptor was obtained from a woman under 30 with glioma. The chain combines TRBV19 with TRBJ1-1; unclear D gene. The CDR3 DNA reads TGTGCCAGTAGTATGGTAGGGAACACTGAAGCTTTCTTT. Translating gives CASSMVGNTEAFF.